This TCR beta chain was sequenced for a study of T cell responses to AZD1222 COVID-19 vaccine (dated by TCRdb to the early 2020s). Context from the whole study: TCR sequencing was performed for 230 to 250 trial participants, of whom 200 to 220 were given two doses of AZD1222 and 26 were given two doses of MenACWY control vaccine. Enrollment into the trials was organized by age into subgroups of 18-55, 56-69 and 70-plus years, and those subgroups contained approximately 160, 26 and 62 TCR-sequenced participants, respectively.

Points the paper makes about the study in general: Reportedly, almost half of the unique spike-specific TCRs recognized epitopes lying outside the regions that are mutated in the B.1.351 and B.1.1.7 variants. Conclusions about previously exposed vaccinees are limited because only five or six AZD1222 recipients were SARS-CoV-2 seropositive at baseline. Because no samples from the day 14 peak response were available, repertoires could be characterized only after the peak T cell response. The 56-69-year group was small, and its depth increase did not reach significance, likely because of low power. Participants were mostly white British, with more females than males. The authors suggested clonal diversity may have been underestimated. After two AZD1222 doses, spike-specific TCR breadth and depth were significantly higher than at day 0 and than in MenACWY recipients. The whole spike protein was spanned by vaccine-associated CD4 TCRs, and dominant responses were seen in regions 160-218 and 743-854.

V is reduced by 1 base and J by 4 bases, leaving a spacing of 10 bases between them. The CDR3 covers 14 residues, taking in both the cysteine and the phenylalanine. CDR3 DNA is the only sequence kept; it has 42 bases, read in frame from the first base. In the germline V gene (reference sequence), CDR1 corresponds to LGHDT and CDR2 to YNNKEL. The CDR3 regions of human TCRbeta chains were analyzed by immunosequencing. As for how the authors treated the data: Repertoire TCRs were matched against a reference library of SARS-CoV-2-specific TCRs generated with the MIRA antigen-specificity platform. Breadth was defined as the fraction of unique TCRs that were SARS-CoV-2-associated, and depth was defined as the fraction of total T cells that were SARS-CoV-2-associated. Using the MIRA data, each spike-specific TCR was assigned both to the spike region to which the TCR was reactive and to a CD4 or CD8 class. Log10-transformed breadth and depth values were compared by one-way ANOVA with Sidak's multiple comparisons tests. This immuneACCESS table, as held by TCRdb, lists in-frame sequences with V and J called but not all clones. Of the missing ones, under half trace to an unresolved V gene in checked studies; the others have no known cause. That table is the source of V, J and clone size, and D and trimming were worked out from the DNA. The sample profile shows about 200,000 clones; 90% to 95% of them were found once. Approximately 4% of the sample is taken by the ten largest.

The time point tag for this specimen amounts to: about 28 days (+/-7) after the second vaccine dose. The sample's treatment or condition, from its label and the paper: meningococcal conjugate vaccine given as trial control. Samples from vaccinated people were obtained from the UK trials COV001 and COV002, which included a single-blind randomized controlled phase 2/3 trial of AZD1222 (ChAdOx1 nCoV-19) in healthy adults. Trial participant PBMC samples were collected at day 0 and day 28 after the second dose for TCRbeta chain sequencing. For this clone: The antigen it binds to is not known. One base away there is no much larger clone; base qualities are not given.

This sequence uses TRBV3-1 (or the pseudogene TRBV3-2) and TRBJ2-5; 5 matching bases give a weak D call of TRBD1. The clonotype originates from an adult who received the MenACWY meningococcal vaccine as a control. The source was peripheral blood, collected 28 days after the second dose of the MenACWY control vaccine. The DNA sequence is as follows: TGTGCCAGCAGCCAAGGTCCCCAGGGAGAGACCCAGTACTTC. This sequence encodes CASSQGPQGETQYF.